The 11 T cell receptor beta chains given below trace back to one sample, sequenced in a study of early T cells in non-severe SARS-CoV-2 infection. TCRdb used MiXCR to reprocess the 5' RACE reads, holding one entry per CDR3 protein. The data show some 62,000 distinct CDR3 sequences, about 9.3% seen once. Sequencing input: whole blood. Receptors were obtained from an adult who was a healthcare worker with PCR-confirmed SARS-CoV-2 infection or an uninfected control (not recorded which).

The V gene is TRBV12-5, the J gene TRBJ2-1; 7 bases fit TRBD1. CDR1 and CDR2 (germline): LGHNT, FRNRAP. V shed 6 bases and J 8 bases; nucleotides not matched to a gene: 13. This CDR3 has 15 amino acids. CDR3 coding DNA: TGTGCTAGTGGGCCAACCGGGACAGATATCTATGAGCAGTTCTTC. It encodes CASGPTGTDIYEQFF. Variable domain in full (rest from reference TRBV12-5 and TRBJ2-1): DARVTQTPRHKVTEMGQEVTMRCQPILGHNTVFWYRQTMMQGLELLAYFRNRAPLDDSGMPKDRFSAEMPDATLATLKIQPSEPRDSAVYFCASGPTGTDIYEQFFGPGTRLTVL.

Written as DNA, the CDR3 is TGTGCCAGCAGCCCCCCCACAGGGGTCCGCGGGACTGAAGCTTTCTTT. This codes for CASSPPTGVRGTEAFF. This chain links TRBV3-1 with TRBJ1-1; 7 nucleotides line up with TRBD1. J lost 5 bases, V lost 4 bases, and 13 bases had no gene match. The CDR3 runs to 16 residues. CDR1 is LGHDT, CDR2 YNNKEL, per germline (reference sequence).

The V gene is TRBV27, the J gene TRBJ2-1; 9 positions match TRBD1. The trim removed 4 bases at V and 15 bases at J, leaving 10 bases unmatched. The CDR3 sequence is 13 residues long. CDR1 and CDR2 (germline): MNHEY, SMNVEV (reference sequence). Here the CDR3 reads CASSSRWTGERFF. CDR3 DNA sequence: TGTGCCAGCAGTTCAAGGTGGACAGGGGAGAGGTTCTTC.

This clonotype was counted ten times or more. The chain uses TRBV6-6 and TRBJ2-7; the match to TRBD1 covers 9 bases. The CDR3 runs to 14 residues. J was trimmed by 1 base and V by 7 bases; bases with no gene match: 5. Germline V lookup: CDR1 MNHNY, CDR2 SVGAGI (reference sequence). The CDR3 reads CASKMGQGSYEQYV. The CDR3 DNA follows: TGTGCCAGCAAAATGGGACAGGGTTCCTACGAGCAGTACGTC.

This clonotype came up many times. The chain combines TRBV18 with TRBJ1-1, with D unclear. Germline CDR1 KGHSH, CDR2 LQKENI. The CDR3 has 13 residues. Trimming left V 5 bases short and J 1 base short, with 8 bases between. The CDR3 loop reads CASSNRANTEAFF. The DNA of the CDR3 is TGTGCCAGCTCAAATCGAGCGAACACTGAAGCTTTCTTT.

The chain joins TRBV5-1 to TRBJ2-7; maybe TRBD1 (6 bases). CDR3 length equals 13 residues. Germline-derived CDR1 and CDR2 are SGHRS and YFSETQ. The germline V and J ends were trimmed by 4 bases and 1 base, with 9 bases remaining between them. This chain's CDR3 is CASSPTGSYEQYV. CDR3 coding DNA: TGCGCCAGCAGCCCTACAGGGTCCTACGAGCAGTACGTC.

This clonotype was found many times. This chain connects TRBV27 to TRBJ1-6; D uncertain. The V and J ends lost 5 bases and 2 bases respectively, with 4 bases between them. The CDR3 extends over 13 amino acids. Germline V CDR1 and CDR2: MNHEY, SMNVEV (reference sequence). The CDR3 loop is CASSRAYNSPLHF. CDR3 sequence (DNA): TGTGCCAGCAGTCGCGCCTATAATTCACCCCTCCACTTT.

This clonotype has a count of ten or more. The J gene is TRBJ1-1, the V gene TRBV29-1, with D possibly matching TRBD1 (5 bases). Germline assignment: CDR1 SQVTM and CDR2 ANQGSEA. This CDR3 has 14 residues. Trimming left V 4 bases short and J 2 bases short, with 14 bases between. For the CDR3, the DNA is TGCAGCGTTGCACTTTCTACAGGAAACACTGAAGCTTTCTTT. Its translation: CSVALSTGNTEAFF.

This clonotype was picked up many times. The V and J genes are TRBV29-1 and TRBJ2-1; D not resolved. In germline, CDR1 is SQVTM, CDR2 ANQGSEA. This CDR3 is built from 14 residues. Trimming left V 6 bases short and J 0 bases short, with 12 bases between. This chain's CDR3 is CSVVDRSSYNEQFF. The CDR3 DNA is TGCAGCGTGGTCGACCGTAGCTCCTACAATGAGCAGTTCTTC.

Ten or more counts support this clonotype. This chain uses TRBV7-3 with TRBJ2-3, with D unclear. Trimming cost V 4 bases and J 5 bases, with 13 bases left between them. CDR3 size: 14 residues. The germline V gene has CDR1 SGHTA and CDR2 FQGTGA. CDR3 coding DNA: TGTGCCAGCAGCTCGGATCGGAGAAAAGATACGCAGTATTTT. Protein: CASSSDRRKDTQYF.

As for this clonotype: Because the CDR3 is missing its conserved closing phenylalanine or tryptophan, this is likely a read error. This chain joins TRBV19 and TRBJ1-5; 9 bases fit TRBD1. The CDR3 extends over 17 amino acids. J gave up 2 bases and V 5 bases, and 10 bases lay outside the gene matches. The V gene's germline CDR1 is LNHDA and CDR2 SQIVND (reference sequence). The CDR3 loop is CASSRLTGGFGNQPQHL. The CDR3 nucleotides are TGTGCCAGTAGTCGGTTAACAGGGGGCTTTGGCAATCAGCCCCAGCATCTT.